The next 24 T cell receptor beta chains were all read from a single sample in a study of blood T cell repertoires in COVID-19. Measured with immunoSEQ multiplex PCR; TCRdb has only the in-frame clones, and not every one. The repertoire holds 70,000 or so clones, with 90% as singletons. Sequencing was done on a sample of peripheral blood. These receptors originate from a human donor in a cohort sampled during active COVID-19.

The J gene is TRBJ1-5, the V gene TRBV28, with TRBD1 identical over 9 bases. CDR3 length: 16 amino acids. Germline trimming cut 6 bases from V and 0 bases from J; bases unmatched to any gene: 6. Germline V gene sequence: CDR1 MDHEN, CDR2 SYDVKM. Written as DNA, the CDR3 is TGTGCCAGCAGGCCGGACAGGGGTTATAGCAATCAGCCCCAGCATTTT. It specifies CASRPDRGYSNQPQHF.

The rearrangement links TRBV28 to TRBJ1-6, with D tentatively TRBD1 (5 bases). CDR3 length: 12 residues. The V and J ends lost 2 bases and 14 bases respectively, with 10 bases between them. Germline V CDR1 and CDR2: MDHEN, SYDVKM. Here the CDR3 DNA reads TGTGCCAGCAGTTTACTGACAGAGTCCCTCCACTTT. This gives the protein CASSLLTESLHF. The full variable domain, in which reference TRBV28 and TRBJ1-6 provide the parts outside the CDR3, is DVKVTQSSRYLVKRTGEKVFLECVQDMDHENMFWYRQDPGLGLRLIYFSYDVKMKEKGDIPEGYSVSREKKERFSLILESASTNQTSMYLCASSLLTESLHFGNGTRLTVT.

The chain uses TRBV7-3 and TRBJ1-6; 7 bases match TRBD1. V lost 5 bases, J lost 5 bases, and 6 bases stayed unmatched. The CDR3 has 15 residues. In germline, CDR1 is SGHTA, CDR2 FQGTGA. The CDR3 DNA is TGTGCCAGCAGCCTCCGAGGACAGGATAATTCACCCCTCCACTTT. Translation gives CASSLRGQDNSPLHF.

The V call is TRBV18, the J call TRBJ2-1; possibly TRBD2 for D (5 bases). The CDR3 loop spans 16 amino acids. Germline CDR1 is KGHSH and CDR2 is LQKENI. V lost 3 bases, J lost 3 bases, and 15 bases lay in between. CDR3: CASSPLTAVYYNEQFF. As DNA, the CDR3 is TGTGCCAGCTCACCTCTTACAGCGGTATACTACAATGAGCAGTTCTTC.

V and J are TRBV11-3 and TRBJ2-5, with TRBD1 matching over 10 bases. Unmatched junction bases numbered 6, after V lost 5 bases and J lost 3 bases. The CDR3 extends over 15 amino acids. The germline V gene encodes CDR1 SGHNT and CDR2 YENEEA. The CDR3 here is CASSPRGTGEETQYF. The DNA of the CDR3 is TGTGCCAGCAGCCCTAGAGGGACAGGGGAAGAGACCCAGTACTTC.

V is TRBV6-4 and J is TRBJ2-4, with 13 bases identical to TRBD2. J gave up 2 bases and V 3 bases, and 10 bases lay outside the gene matches. The CDR3 loop spans 19 amino acids. Per germline, CDR1 MRHNA and CDR2 SNTAGT. The CDR3 region has the DNA TGTGCCAGCAGTGAATGGGGACTAGCGGGGTTTAGGTCCAAAAACATTCAGTACTTC. Its protein product is CASSEWGLAGFRSKNIQYF.

V is TRBV10-3 and J is TRBJ2-3; 9 bases are shared with TRBD2. This CDR3 comprises 15 residues. Germline CDR1 ENHRY, CDR2 SYGVKD. Trimming cost V 7 bases and J 0 bases; bases outside gene matches: 5. CDR3 sequence (DNA): TGTGCCATCACCGACACTAGCGGGAGCACAGATACGCAGTATTTT. Protein: CAITDTSGSTDTQYF.

The chain employs TRBV7-2 and TRBJ2-1; D may be TRBD2 (6 bases). V lost 3 bases and J 7 bases, leaving 13 bases between the germline ends. This CDR3 comprises 14 residues. CDR1 and CDR2 (germline): SGHTA, FQGNSA. The CDR3, as DNA: TGTGCCAGCAGCTTCCGGGCGGGACGGAATGAGCAGTTCTTC. Its translation is CASSFRAGRNEQFF.

This sequence joins TRBV9 and TRBJ2-1; 8 bases fit TRBD2. J was trimmed by 6 bases and V by 1 base; bases with no gene match: 3. Germline V gene lookup returns CDR1 SGDLS and CDR2 YYNGEE. This CDR3 has 14 residues. The CDR3: CASSVPGLGNEQFF. The CDR3 coding sequence is TGTGCCAGCAGCGTACCGGGACTAGGCAATGAGCAGTTCTTC.

The rearrangement joins TRBV27 to TRBJ2-1; 7 positions match TRBD1. Germline values: CDR1 MNHEY, CDR2 SMNVEV (reference sequence). The CDR3 covers 18 residues. V trimming: 5 bases; J trimming: 5 bases; junction bases outside the gene matches: 18. The chain's CDR3 is CASSLRDSWGSAHNEQFF. The CDR3 coding sequence is TGTGCCAGCAGTCTTCGGGACAGTTGGGGTAGCGCTCACAATGAGCAGTTCTTC.

This chain links TRBV7-9 with TRBJ2-1, with D possibly being TRBD2 (5 bases). Germline-derived CDR1 and CDR2 are SEHNR and FQNEAQ (reference sequence). Trimming removed 2 bases at V and 7 bases at J, with 12 bases between. The CDR3 totals 14 residues. The CDR3 nucleotides are TGTGCCAGCAGCTTAATACAGCGGAGTAATGAGCAGTTCTTC. This translates into CASSLIQRSNEQFF.

The chain joins TRBV6-5 to TRBJ2-3, with 10 bases matching TRBD2. The CDR3 has 15 residues. The germline V gene has CDR1 MNHEY and CDR2 SVGAGI. Trimming removed 7 bases from V and 1 base from J; junction bases left unmatched: 5. This CDR3 reads CASTTGTSGTDTQYF. As DNA, the CDR3 is TGTGCCAGCACCACCGGGACTAGCGGCACAGATACGCAGTATTTT.

The CDR3 here is CASSQATSGSTDTQYF. The CDR3 DNA is TGTGCCAGCAGCCAGGCCACTAGCGGAAGCACAGATACGCAGTATTTT. The V gene is TRBV3-1 (or the pseudogene TRBV3-2), the J gene TRBJ2-3; 8 nucleotides match TRBD2. After removal of 3 bases from V and 0 bases from J, the junction contained 5 bases not matched to a gene. The germline V gene has CDR1 LGHDT and CDR2 YNNKEL (reference sequence). This CDR3 spans 16 amino acids.

The V and J genes are TRBV7-9 and TRBJ2-3; D is ambiguous. V gave up 6 bases and J gave up 0 bases, with 13 bases separating them. Germline CDR1 reads SEHNR; CDR2 reads FQNEAQ (reference sequence). This CDR3 region has 15 residues. CDR3 region: CASSRRHPSTDTQYF. CDR3 nucleotide sequence: TGTGCCAGCAGTCGCAGACATCCGAGCACAGATACGCAGTATTTT.

Only one count was recorded for this clone. The chain uses TRBV6-2 or TRBV6-3 and TRBJ1-2; D not resolved. Germline CDR1 and CDR2: MNHEY and SVGEGT. The length of the CDR3 is 15 residues. The V end lost 4 bases, the J end lost 5 bases, and 17 bases lay between the germline ends. The DNA of the CDR3 is TGTGCCAGCAGTTCCTCGCCGGGGTCTGGATATGGCTACACCTTC. Translation gives CASSSSPGSGYGYTF.

The rearrangement uses TRBV19 and TRBJ2-7; 10 bases map to TRBD1. With 5 bases clipped from V and 3 bases from J, the junction kept 7 bases outside the gene matches. The CDR3 has 15 residues. Germline loops: CDR1 LNHDA, CDR2 SQIVND (reference sequence). The CDR3: CASSSRTGGDYEQYF. CDR3 bases: TGTGCCAGTAGTTCCCGGACAGGGGGGGACTACGAGCAGTACTTC.

The chain employs TRBV10-3 and TRBJ2-5; 8 nucleotides match TRBD2. The germline V gene encodes CDR1 ENHRY and CDR2 SYGVKD. The CDR3 sequence is 14 residues long. Unmatched junction bases numbered 5, after V lost 3 bases and J lost 5 bases. Written as DNA, the CDR3 is TGTGCCATCAGTGAACCATCTAGCGGGGAGACCCAGTACTTC. Amino acids: CAISEPSSGETQYF.

This chain uses TRBV28 with TRBJ2-1, with 9 nucleotides matching TRBD1. After removal of 0 bases from V and 5 bases from J, the junction contained 11 bases not matched to a gene. Germline V gene lookup returns CDR1 MDHEN and CDR2 SYDVKM. The CDR3 is 18 residues long. The CDR3 nucleotides are TGTGCCAGCAGTTTATGGGTGATCCGGGACAGGGTAGACAATGAGCAGTTCTTC. This sequence encodes CASSLWVIRDRVDNEQFF.

This clone appeared a single time. V and J are TRBV15 and TRBJ2-5; TRBD2 matches at 7 bases. The CDR3 sequence is 15 residues long. CDR1 and CDR2 (germline): LNHNV, YYDKDF (reference sequence). V gave up 0 bases and J gave up 5 bases; unmatched junction bases: 6. CDR3 residues: CATSRDLAARETQYF. The DNA of the CDR3 is TGTGCCACCAGCAGAGATCTAGCGGCGAGGGAGACCCAGTACTTC.

V usage is TRBV7-8 and J usage is TRBJ2-7; 9 nucleotides agree with TRBD2. Germline V gives CDR1 SGHVS, CDR2 FQNEAQ. V lost 1 base, J lost 1 base, and 8 bases stayed unmatched. The CDR3 sequence is 17 residues long. CDR3 in DNA: TGTGCCAGCAGCTTAGTCGCTAGCGGGATCGTTTCCTACGAGCAGTACTTC. It specifies CASSLVASGIVSYEQYF.

This chain connects TRBV5-8 to TRBJ2-7; a weak D match, TRBD1 (5 bases). With 2 bases removed from V and 4 bases from J, the gap between germline ends came to 13 bases. Germline V lookup: CDR1 SGHTS, CDR2 YDEGEE. The CDR3 runs 14 residues. The CDR3 is CASSFIDSPYEQYF. The CDR3 DNA is TGTGCCAGCAGCTTCATTGACAGTCCTTACGAGCAGTACTTC.

The V gene is TRBV6-4, the J gene TRBJ1-4; 8 bases map to TRBD1. CDR3 length: 14 residues. V trimming: 6 bases; J trimming: 6 bases; junction bases outside the gene matches: 6. CDR1 and CDR2 (germline): MRHNA, SNTAGT. The CDR3 is CASRADRAHEKLFF. For the CDR3, the DNA is TGTGCCAGCAGAGCGGACAGGGCTCATGAAAAACTGTTTTTT.

The V call is TRBV7-9, the J call TRBJ2-7; 9 nucleotides line up with TRBD1. Germline lookup yields CDR1 SEHNR and CDR2 FQNEAQ (reference sequence). V dropped 1 base and J dropped 3; count of bases not matched to a gene: 10. The CDR3 length is 17 residues. The CDR3 DNA reads TGTGCCAGCAGCTTAGAAGGCCCGGGACAGGGAGACTACGAGCAGTACTTC. Its protein is CASSLEGPGQGDYEQYF.

This clone has only one observation. The gene calls are TRBV30 and TRBJ1-3; no clear D gene. The CDR3 is made up of 12 amino acids. The V gene lost 2 bases and the J gene lost 4 bases, with 6 bases spanning the gap. Germline-derived CDR1 and CDR2 are GTSNPN and SVGIG (reference sequence). For the CDR3, the DNA is TGTGCCTGGAGTATTGAGGGAAACACCATATATTTT. It is translated as CAWSIEGNTIYF.